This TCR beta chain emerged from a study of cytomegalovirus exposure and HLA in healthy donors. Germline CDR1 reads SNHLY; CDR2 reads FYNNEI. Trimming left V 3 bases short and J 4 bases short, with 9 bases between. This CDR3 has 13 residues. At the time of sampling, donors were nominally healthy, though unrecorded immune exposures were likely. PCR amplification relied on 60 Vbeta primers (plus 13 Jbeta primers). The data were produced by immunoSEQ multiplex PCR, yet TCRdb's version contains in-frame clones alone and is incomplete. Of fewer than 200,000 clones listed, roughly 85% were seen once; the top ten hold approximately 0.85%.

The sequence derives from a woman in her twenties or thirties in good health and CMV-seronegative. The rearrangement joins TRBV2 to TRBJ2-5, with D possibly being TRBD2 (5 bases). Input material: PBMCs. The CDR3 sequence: CASSEAGGETQYF. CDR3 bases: TGTGCCAGCAGTGAGGCGGGCGGAGAGACCCAGTACTTC.